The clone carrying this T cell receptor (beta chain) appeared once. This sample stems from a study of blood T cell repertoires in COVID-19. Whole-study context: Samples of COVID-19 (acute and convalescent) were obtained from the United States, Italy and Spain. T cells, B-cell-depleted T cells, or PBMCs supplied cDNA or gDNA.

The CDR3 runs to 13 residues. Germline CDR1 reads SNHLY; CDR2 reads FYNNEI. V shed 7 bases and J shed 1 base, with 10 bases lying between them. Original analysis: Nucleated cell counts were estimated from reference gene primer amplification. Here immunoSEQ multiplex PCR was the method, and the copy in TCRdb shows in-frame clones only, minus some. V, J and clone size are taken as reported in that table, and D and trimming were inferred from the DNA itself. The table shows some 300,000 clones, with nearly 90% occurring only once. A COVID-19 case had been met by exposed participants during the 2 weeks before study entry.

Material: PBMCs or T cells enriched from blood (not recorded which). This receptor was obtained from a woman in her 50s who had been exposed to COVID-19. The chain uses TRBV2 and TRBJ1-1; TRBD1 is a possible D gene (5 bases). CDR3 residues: CASTSQENTEAFF. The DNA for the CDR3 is TGTGCCAGCACATCACAGGAGAACACTGAAGCTTTCTTT.